A single sample is the source of the 2 T cell receptor beta chains below, sequenced in a study of shared clonotypes between healthy human individuals. Sequenced by immunoSEQ multiplex PCR; TCRdb stores in-frame clones only, minus some. The table includes roughly 680,000 clones, 55% to 80% detected once. The material sequenced was memory CD4+ T cells sorted from blood. The sample's subset: CD45RA-negative fraction. The receptors here all came from a woman aged 25 to 39 in good health.

This chain's CDR3 is CASSPGTSGAGELFF. In DNA form, the CDR3 reads TGTGCCAGCAGCCCTGGGACCTCCGGGGCCGGGGAGCTGTTTTTT. The V call is TRBV28, the J call TRBJ2-2; D assignment may be TRBD1 or TRBD2 (5 bases each). The CDR3 is made up of 15 amino acids. With 6 bases removed from V and 6 bases from J, the gap between germline ends came to 17 bases. The germline CDR1 and CDR2 sequences are MDHEN and SYDVKM.

The rearrangement joins TRBV30 to TRBJ1-5; D not certain. V gave up 0 bases and J gave up 4 bases, with 13 bases separating them. The CDR3 runs 15 residues. Germline V gene sequence: CDR1 GTSNPN, CDR2 SVGIG (reference sequence). The CDR3 spells CAWSVHPPGNQPQHF. Written as DNA, the CDR3 is TGTGCCTGGAGTGTACACCCCCCGGGGAATCAGCCCCAGCATTTT.